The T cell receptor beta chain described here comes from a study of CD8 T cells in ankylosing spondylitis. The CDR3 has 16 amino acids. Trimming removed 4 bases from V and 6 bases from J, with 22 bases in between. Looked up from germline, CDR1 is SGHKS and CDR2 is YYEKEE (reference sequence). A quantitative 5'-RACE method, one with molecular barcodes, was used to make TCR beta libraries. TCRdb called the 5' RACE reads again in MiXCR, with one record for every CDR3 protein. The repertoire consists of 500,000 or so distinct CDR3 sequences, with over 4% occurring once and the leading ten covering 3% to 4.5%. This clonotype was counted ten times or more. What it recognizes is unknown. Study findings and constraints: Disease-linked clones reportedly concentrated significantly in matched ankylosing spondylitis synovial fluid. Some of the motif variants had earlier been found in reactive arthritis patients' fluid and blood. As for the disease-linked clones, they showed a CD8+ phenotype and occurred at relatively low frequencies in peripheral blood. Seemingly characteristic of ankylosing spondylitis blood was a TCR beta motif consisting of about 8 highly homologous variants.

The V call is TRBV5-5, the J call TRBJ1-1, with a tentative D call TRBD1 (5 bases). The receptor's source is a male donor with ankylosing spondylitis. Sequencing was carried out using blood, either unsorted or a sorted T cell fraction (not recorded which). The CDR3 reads CASSPRTLEGGAEAFF. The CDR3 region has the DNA TGTGCCAGCAGCCCGAGGACACTCGAGGGAGGCGCTGAAGCTTTCTTT.